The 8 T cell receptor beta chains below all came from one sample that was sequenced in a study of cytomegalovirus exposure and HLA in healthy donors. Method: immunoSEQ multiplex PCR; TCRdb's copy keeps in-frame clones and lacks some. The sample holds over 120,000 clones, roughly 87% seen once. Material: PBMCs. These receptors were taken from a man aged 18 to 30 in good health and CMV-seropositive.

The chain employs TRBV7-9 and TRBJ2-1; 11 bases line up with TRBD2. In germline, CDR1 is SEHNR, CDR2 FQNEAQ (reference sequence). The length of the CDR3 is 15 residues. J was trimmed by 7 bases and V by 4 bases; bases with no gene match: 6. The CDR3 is CASSYSGRVGNEQFF. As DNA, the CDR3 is TGTGCCAGCAGCTATAGCGGGAGGGTAGGTAATGAGCAGTTCTTC.

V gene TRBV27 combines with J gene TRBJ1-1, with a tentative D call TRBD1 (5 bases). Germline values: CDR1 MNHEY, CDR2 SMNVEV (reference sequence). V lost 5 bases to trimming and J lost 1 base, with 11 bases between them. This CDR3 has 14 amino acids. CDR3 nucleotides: TGTGCCAGCAGTCCAGTCGGGGGGAACACTGAAGCTTTCTTT. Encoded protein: CASSPVGGNTEAFF.

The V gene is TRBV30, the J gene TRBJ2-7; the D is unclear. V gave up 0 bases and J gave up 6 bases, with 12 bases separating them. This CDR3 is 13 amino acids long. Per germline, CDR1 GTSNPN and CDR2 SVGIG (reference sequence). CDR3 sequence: CAWSVSDGREQYF. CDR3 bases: TGTGCCTGGAGTGTAAGTGATGGGCGCGAGCAGTACTTC.

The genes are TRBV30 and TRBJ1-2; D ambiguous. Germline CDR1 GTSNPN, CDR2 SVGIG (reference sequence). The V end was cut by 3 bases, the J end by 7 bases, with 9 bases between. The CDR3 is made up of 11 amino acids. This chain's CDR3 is CAWREVAGYTF. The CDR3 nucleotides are TGTGCCTGGAGAGAGGTAGCTGGCTACACCTTC. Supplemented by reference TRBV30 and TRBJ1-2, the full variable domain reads SQTIHQWPATLVQPVGSPLSLECTVEGTSNPNLYWYRQAAGRGLQLLFYSVGIGQISSEVPQNLSASRPQDRQFILSSKKLLLSDSGFYLCAWREVAGYTFGSGTRLTVV.

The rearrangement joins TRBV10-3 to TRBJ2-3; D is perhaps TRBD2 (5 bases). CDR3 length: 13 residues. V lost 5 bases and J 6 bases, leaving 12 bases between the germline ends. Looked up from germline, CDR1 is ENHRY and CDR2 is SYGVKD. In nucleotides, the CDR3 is TGTGCCATCAGTCTGTCACCGGGGGATACGCAGTATTTT. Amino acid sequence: CAISLSPGDTQYF.

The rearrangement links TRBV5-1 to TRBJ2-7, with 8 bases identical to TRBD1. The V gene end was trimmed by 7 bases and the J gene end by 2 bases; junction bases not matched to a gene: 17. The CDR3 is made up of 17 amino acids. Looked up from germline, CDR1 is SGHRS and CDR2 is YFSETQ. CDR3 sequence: CASPESLDRENPYEQYF. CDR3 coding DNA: TGCGCCAGCCCCGAGAGTCTGGACAGGGAAAATCCCTACGAGCAGTACTTC.

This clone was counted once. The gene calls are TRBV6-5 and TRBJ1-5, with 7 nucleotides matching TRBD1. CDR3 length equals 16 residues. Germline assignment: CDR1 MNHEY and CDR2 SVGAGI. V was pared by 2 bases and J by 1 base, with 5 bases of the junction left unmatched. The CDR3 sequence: CASSYGRGVSNQPQHF. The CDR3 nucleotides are TGTGCCAGCAGTTACGGCAGGGGGGTAAGCAATCAGCCCCAGCATTTT.

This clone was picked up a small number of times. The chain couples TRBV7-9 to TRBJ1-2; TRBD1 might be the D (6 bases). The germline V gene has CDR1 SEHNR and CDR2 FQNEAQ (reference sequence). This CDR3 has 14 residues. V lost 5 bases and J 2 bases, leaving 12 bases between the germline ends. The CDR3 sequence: CASSRRQDNYGYTF. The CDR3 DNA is TGTGCCAGCAGCAGGAGACAGGACAACTATGGCTACACCTTC.